This T cell receptor (beta chain) appears in the sequencing data of a study of identical twins. Whole-study results and caveats: Beta out-of-frame sequences displayed a weaker excess of sharing between twins.

This clonotype showed up just a few times. The antigen is undetermined. All donors comprised healthy Caucasians. TCRdb reprocessed the 5' RACE reads with MiXCR, giving one entry per CDR3 protein. The table lists roughly 490,000 distinct CDR3 sequences, about 13% of them singletons. These data were likewise used in another study, on yellow fever vaccine responses in identical twins.

The TCR comes from a woman between 18 and 29 years old in good health. The source material was CD4+ T cells sorted from blood.

In nucleotides, the CDR3 is TGTGCCAGCAGGAAGCGGGAGGTACTTTCCGAGCAGTACTTC. Protein sequence: CASRKREVLSEQYF. V gene TRBV2 combines with J gene TRBJ2-7; 9 nucleotides line up with TRBD2. Trimming took 6 bases from V and 6 from J; bases not matched to a gene: 9. The length of the CDR3 is 14 residues. CDR1 is SNHLY, CDR2 FYNNEI, per germline.